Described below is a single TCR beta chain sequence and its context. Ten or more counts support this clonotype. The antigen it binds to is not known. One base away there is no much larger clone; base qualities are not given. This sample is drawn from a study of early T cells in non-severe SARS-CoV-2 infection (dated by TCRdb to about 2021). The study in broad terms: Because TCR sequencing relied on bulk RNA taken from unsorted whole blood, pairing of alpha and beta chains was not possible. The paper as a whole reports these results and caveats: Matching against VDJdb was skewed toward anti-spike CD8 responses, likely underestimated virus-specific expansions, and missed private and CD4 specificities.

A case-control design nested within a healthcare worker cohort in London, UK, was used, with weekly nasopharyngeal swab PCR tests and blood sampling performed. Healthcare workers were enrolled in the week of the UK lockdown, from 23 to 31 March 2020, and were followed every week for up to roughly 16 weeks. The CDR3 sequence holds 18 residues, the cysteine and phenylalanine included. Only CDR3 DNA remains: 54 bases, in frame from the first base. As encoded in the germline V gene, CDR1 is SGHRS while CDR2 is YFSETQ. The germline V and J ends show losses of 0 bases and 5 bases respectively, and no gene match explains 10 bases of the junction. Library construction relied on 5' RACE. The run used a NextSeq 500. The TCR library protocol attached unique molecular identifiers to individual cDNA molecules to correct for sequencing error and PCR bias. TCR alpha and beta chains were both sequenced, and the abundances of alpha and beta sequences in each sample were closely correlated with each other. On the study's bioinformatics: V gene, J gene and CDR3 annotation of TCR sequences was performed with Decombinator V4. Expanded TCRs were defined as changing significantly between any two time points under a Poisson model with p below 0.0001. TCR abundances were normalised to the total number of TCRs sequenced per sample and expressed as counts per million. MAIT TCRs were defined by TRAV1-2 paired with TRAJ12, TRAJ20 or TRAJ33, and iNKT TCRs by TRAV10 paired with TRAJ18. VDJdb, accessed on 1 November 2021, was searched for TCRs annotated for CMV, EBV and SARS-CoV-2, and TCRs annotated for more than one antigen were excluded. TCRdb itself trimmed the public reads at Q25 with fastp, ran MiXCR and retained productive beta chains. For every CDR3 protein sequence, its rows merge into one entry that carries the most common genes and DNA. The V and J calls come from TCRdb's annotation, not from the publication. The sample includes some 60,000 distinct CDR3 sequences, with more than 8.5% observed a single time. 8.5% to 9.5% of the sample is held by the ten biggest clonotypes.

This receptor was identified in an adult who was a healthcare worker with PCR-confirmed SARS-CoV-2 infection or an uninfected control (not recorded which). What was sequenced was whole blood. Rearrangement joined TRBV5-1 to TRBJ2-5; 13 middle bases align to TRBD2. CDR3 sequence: CASSLELAGGPLTETQYF. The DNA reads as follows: TGCGCCAGCAGCTTGGAACTAGCGGGAGGGCCTCTTACCGAGACCCAGTACTTC.